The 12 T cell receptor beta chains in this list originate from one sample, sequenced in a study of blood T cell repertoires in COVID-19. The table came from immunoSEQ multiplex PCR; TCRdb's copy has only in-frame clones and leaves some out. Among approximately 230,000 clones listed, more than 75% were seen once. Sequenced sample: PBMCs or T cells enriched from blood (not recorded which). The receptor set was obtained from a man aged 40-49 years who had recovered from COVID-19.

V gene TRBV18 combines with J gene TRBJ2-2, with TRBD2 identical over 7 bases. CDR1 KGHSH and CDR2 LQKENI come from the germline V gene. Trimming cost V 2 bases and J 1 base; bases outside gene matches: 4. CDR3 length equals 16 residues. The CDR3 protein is CASSPGGGGNTGELFF. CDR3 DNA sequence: TGTGCCAGCTCACCAGGAGGCGGGGGGAACACCGGGGAGCTGTTTTTT.

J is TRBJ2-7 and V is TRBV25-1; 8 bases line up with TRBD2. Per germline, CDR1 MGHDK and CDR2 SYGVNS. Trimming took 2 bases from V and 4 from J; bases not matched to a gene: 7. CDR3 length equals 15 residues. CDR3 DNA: TGTGCCAGCAGTGAAATTGGTAGCGGGAAGTACGAGCAGTACTTC. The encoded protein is CASSEIGSGKYEQYF.

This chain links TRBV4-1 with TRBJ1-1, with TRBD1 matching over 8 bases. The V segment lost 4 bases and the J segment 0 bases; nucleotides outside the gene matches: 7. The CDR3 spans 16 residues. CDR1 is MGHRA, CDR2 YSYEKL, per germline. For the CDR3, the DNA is TGCGCCAGCAGCCGCGGACAGGGCCTACTGAACACTGAAGCTTTCTTT. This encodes CASSRGQGLLNTEAFF.

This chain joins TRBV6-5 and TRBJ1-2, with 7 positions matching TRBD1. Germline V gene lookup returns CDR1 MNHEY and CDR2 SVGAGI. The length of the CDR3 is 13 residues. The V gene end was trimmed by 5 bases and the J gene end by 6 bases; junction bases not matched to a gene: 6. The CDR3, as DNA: TGTGCCAGCAGTATGACAGGGATAGATGGCTACACCTTC. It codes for CASSMTGIDGYTF.

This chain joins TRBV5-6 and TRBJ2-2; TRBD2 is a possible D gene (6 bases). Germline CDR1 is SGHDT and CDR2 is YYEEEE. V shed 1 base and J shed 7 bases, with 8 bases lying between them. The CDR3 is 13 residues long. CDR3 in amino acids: CASSLWGVGELFF. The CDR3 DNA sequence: TGTGCCAGCAGCTTGTGGGGGGTCGGGGAGCTGTTTTTT.

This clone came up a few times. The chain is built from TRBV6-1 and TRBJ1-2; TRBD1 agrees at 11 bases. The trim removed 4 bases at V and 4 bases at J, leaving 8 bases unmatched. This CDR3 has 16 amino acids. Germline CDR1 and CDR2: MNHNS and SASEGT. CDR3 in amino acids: CASSAHTGTGGYGYTF. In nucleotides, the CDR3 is TGTGCCAGCAGTGCCCATACCGGGACAGGGGGCTATGGCTACACCTTC.

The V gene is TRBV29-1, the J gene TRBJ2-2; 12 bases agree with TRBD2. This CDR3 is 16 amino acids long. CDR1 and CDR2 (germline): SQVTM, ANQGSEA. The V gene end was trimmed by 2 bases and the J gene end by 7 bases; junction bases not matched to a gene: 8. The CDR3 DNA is TGCAGCGTTGAATCTAGCGGGGGGGCCAACGGCGGGGAGCTGTTTTTT. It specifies CSVESSGGANGGELFF.

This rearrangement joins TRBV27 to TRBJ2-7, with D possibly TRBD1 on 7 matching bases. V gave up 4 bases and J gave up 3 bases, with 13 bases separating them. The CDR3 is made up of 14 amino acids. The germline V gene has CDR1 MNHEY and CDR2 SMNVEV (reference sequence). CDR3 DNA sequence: TGTGCCAGCAGTTCCGCAGGGGGGTTCTACGAGCAGTACTTC. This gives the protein CASSSAGGFYEQYF.

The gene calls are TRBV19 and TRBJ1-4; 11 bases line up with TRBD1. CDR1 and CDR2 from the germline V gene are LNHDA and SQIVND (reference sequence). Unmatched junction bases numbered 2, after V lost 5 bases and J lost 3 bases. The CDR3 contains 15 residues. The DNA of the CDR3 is TGTGCCAGTAGTTCGGACAGGGGGCCTAATGAAAAACTGTTTTTT. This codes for CASSSDRGPNEKLFF.

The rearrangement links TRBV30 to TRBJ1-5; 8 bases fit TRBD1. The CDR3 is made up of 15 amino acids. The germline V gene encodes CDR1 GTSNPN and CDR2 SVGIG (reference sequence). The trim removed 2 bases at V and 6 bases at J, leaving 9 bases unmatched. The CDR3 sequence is CAWSFGQGGSQPQHF. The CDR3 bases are TGTGCCTGGAGTTTTGGACAGGGAGGGAGTCAGCCCCAGCATTTT.

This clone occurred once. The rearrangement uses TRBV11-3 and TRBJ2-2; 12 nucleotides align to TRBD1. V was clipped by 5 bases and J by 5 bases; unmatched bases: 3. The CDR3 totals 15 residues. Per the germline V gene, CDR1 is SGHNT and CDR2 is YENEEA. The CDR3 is CASSPGQGATGELFF. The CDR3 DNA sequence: TGTGCCAGCAGCCCGGGACAGGGGGCAACCGGGGAGCTGTTTTTT.

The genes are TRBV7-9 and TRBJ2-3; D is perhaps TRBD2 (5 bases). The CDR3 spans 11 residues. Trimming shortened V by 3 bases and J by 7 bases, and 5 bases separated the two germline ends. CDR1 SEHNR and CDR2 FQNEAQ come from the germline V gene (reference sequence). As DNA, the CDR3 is TGTGCCAGCAGCTTCGGGAATACGCAGTATTTT. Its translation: CASSFGNTQYF.